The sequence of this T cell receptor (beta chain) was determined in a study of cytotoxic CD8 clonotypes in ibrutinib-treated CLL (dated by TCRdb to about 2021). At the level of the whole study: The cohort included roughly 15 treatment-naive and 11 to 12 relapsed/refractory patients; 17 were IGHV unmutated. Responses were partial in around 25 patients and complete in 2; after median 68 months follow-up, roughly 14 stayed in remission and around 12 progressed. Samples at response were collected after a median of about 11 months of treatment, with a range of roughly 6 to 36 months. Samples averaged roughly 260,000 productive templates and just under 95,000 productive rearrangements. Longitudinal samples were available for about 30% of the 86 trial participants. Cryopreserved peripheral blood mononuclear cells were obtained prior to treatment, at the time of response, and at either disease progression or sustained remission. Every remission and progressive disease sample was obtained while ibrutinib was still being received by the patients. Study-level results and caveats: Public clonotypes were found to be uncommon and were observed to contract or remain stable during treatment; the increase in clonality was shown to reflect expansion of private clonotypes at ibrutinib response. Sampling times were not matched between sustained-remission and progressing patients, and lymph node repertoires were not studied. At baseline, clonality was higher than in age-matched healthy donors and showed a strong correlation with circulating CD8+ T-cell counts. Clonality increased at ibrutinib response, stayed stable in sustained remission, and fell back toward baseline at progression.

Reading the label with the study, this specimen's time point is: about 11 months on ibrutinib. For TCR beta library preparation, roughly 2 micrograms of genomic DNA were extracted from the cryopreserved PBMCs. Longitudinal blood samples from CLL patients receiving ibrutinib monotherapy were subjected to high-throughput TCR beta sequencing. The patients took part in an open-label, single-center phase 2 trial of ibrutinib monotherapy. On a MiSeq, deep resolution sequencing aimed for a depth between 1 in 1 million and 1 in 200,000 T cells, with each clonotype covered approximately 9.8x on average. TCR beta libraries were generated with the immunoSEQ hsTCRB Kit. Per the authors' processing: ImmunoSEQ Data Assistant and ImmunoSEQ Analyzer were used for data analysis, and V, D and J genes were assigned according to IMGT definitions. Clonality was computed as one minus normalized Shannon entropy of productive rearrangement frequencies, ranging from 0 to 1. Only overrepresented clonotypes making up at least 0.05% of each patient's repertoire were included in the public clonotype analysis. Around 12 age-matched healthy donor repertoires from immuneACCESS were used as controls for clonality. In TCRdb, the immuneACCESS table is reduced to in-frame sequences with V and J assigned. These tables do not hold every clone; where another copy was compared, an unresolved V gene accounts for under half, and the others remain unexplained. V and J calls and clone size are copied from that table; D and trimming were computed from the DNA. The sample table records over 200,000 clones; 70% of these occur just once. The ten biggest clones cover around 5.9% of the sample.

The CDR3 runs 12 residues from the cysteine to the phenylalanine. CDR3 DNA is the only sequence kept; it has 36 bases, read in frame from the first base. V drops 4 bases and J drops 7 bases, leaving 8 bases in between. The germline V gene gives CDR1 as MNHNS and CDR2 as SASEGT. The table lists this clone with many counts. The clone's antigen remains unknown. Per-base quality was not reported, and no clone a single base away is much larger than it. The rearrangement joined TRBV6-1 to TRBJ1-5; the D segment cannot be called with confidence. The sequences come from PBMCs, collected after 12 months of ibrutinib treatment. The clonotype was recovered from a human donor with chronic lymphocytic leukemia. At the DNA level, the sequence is TGTGCCAGCAGTGTCTATGAACAGCCCCAGCATTTT. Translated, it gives CASSVYEQPQHF.